These 9 T cell receptor beta chains were all obtained from the same sample, sequenced in a study of blood T cell repertoires in COVID-19. The method was immunoSEQ multiplex PCR; TCRdb's version includes in-frame clones alone and lacks a portion of them. The repertoire holds about 150,000 clones, with over 80% as singletons. The specimen was peripheral blood. These TCRs come from a man aged 25 to 40 with COVID-19, enrolled during active disease.

This sequence joins TRBV2 and TRBJ2-3, with a tentative D call TRBD2 (6 bases). With 6 bases removed from V and 1 base from J, the gap between germline ends came to 14 bases. Germline-derived CDR1 and CDR2 are SNHLY and FYNNEI. This CDR3 region has 15 residues. CDR3 protein: CASRRDSGGTDTQYF. The CDR3 DNA is TGTGCCAGCAGGAGGGACTCGGGGGGCACAGATACGCAGTATTTT.

The rearrangement joins TRBV30 to TRBJ2-1; no definite D call. Deletions cut 3 bases from V and 6 bases from J, with 12 bases between. Germline CDR1 is GTSNPN and CDR2 is SVGIG (reference sequence). The CDR3 consists of 13 residues. In nucleotides, the CDR3 is TGTGCCTGGAGCCCCGGAGTGGTCAATGAGCAGTTCTTC. Translation gives CAWSPGVVNEQFF. The entire variable domain, with the rest obtained from reference TRBV30 and TRBJ2-1, is as follows: SQTIHQWPATLVQPVGSPLSLECTVEGTSNPNLYWYRQAAGRGLQLLFYSVGIGQISSEVPQNLSASRPQDRQFILSSKKLLLSDSGFYLCAWSPGVVNEQFFGPGTRLTVL.

CDR3 DNA: TGTGCCAGCAGTTCTCTGCCCGGCACCGGGGAGCTGTTTTTT. It is translated as CASSSLPGTGELFF. J is TRBJ2-2 and V is TRBV27; D is uncertain. V gave up 4 bases and J gave up 4 bases, with 10 bases separating them. Germline V gene data show CDR1 as MNHEY and CDR2 as SMNVEV (reference sequence). The CDR3 extends over 14 amino acids.

This clone was counted a few times. The chain has TRBV30 and TRBJ2-1, with 12 bases identical to TRBD2. Germline CDR1 reads GTSNPN; CDR2 reads SVGIG (reference sequence). J was trimmed by 8 bases and V by 0 bases; bases with no gene match: 8. The CDR3 length is 16 residues. CDR3 in DNA: TGTGCCTGGAGTGTCAGAACTAGCGGGAGGTACCATGAGCAGTTCTTC. It codes for CAWSVRTSGRYHEQFF.

The CDR3 protein is CASSELRGVSLNYGYTF. The CDR3 DNA sequence: TGCGCCAGCAGTGAACTCAGGGGGGTCTCTCTTAACTATGGCTACACCTTC. The J gene is TRBJ1-2, the V gene TRBV10-2, with 7 bases aligning to TRBD1. Trimming removed 3 bases from V and 1 base from J; junction bases left unmatched: 11. Germline CDR1 WSHSY, CDR2 SAAADI. There are 17 residues in the CDR3.

This clone was counted only a few times. This rearrangement joins TRBV28 to TRBJ1-5; 9 bases are a match to TRBD1. Germline V lookup: CDR1 MDHEN, CDR2 SYDVKM. V shed 3 bases, J shed 5 bases, and the junction held 2 bases outside the gene matches. The CDR3 has 14 amino acids. CDR3 residues: CASSLDRGYQPQHF. The CDR3 nucleotides are TGTGCCAGCAGTTTGGACAGGGGATATCAGCCCCAGCATTTT.

V usage is TRBV30 and J usage is TRBJ1-6; weak D call: TRBD1 (6 bases). The germline CDR1 and CDR2 sequences are GTSNPN and SVGIG (reference sequence). V was clipped by 0 bases and J by 7 bases, with 10 bases between them. The CDR3 loop spans 14 amino acids. The CDR3 DNA sequence: TGTGCCTGGAGTGTTGGGGGCGGGAATTCACCCCTCCACTTT. Residues: CAWSVGGGNSPLHF.

The V gene is TRBV6-6, the J gene TRBJ1-2, with 7 bases that match TRBD1. The CDR3 contains 15 residues. The J segment lost 7 bases and the V segment lost 5 bases, leaving 13 bases of the junction unmatched. Germline V gives CDR1 MNHNY, CDR2 SVGAGI (reference sequence). The CDR3 sequence: CASSNLQGRKGGYTF. The CDR3 nucleotides read TGTGCCAGCAGTAACCTACAGGGGAGAAAAGGTGGCTACACCTTC.

The chain links TRBV30 to TRBJ1-3, with 8 bases that match TRBD1. The CDR3 has 13 amino acids. Germline CDR1 is GTSNPN and CDR2 is SVGIG (reference sequence). The V gene end was trimmed by 5 bases and the J gene end by 1 base; junction bases not matched to a gene: 1. The CDR3 loop reads CAWQGASGNTIYF. The CDR3, as DNA: TGTGCCTGGCAGGGGGCTTCTGGAAACACCATATATTTT.